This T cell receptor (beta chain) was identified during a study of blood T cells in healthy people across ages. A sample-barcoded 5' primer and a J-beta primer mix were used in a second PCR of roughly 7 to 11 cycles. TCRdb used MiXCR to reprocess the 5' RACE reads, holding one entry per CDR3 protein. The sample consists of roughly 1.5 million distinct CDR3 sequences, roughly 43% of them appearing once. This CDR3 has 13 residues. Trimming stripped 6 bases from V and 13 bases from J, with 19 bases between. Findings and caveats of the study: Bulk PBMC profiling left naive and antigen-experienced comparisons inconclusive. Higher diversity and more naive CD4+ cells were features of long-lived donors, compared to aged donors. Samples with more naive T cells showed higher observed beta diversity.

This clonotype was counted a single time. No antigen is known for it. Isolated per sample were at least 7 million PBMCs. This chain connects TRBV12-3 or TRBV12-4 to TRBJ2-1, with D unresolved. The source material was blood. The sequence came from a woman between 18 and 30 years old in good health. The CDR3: CASSFSTQETQFF. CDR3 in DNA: TGTGCCAGCAGCTTCTCAACCCAAGAGACCCAGTTCTTC.